Shown below are 27 T cell receptor beta chains from a single sample sequenced in a study of CD8 T cells in ankylosing spondylitis. TCRdb re-called the 5' RACE reads through MiXCR, storing one row per CDR3 protein. The table lists 150,000 to 200,000 distinct CDR3 sequences, 25% to 35% of them singletons. Sequenced material: synovial fluid, either unsorted or a sorted T cell fraction (not recorded which). The receptor source for this set is a male donor with ankylosing spondylitis.

In this sample, this clonotype turned up many times. The CDR3 loop reads CSALQGVSNQPQHF. The CDR3 nucleotides are TGCAGTGCCCTACAGGGGGTAAGCAATCAGCCCCAGCATTTT. V is TRBV20-1 and J is TRBJ1-5; 8 bases are shared with TRBD1. CDR1 and CDR2 (germline): DFQATT, SNEGSKA (reference sequence). The V and J ends lost 6 bases and 1 base, in that order; junction bases with no gene match: 5. The CDR3 is made up of 14 amino acids.

This clonotype was recorded a few times. The J gene is TRBJ1-2, the V gene TRBV7-9, with a possible D match to TRBD1 (5 bases). The germline V gene encodes CDR1 SEHNR and CDR2 FQNEAQ (reference sequence). This CDR3 has 15 residues. The ends were cut back, 5 bases at V and 8 bases at J, with 21 bases in the middle. The CDR3 reads CASSPGAGKSGGYTF. DNA for the CDR3: TGTGCCAGCAGCCCCGGTGCAGGGAAGAGCGGCGGCTACACCTTC. Full variable domain (outside the CDR3, taken from reference TRBV7-9 and TRBJ1-2): DTGVSQNPRHKITKRGQNVTFRCDPISEHNRLYWYRQTLGQGPEFLTYFQNEAQLEKSRLLSDRFSAERPKGSFSTLEIQRTEQGDSAMYLCASSPGAGKSGGYTFGSGTRLTVV.

V usage is TRBV6-4 and J usage is TRBJ2-2; D is unresolved. Trimming cost V 3 bases and J 4 bases, with 9 bases left between them. Germline V lookup: CDR1 MRHNA, CDR2 SNTAGT. The CDR3 extends over 14 amino acids. CDR3 sequence reads: CASSEEFSTGELFF. The DNA for the CDR3 is TGTGCCAGCAGTGAGGAGTTTTCCACCGGGGAGCTGTTTTTT.

The V call is TRBV20-1, the J call TRBJ2-3; TRBD2 matches 10 bases. This CDR3 has 17 residues. Germline values: CDR1 DFQATT, CDR2 SNEGSKA (reference sequence). Unmatched junction bases numbered 16, after V lost 6 bases and J lost 4 bases. As DNA, the CDR3 is TGCAGTGCCGCCCTTGTGGTTAGCGGGGGGCTCGCAGATACGCAGTATTTT. This encodes CSAALVVSGGLADTQYF.

This clonotype was counted between two and nine times. The rearrangement joins TRBV19 to TRBJ2-1; tentatively, D is TRBD2 (5 bases). CDR1 LNHDA and CDR2 SQIVND come from the germline V gene (reference sequence). The V end lost 3 bases, the J end lost 9 bases, and 18 bases lay between the germline ends. The CDR3 length is 15 residues. CDR3 nucleotide sequence: TGTGCCAGTAGTATTAGCGACGGTATACAAACTGAGCAGTTCTTC. Translating gives CASSISDGIQTEQFF.

The chain carries TRBV24-1 and TRBJ2-2; 9 bases map to TRBD1. Germline V gives CDR1 KGHDR, CDR2 SFDVKD. CDR3 length equals 17 residues. The V gene end was trimmed by 3 bases and the J gene end by 4 bases; junction bases not matched to a gene: 8. The CDR3 loop reads CATSDPPGQGSTGELFF. In DNA form, the CDR3 reads TGTGCCACCAGTGATCCACCGGGACAGGGAAGCACCGGGGAGCTGTTTTTT.

The chain uses TRBV28 and TRBJ1-1; perhaps TRBD1 as D (5 bases). Germline V gene sequence: CDR1 MDHEN, CDR2 SYDVKM. The CDR3 consists of 14 residues. The V end lost 5 bases, the J end lost 9 bases, and 19 bases lay between the germline ends. The CDR3 loop reads CASSTPSWQGQAFF. The DNA of the CDR3 is TGTGCCAGCAGTACACCTTCATGGCAGGGCCAAGCTTTCTTT.

The genes are TRBV5-1 and TRBJ2-1; TRBD2 matches 9 bases. Germline values: CDR1 SGHRS, CDR2 YFSETQ. J gave up 5 bases and V 7 bases, and 13 bases lay outside the gene matches. The CDR3 covers 16 residues. The CDR3 region has the DNA TGCGCCAGCGGACCCCATAGCGGGAGTACCCACAATGAGCAGTTCTTC. Translating it yields CASGPHSGSTHNEQFF.

This clonotype has more than one count but fewer than ten. This sequence joins TRBV20-1 and TRBJ2-3, with TRBD1 matching over 8 bases. Germline V lookup: CDR1 DFQATT, CDR2 SNEGSKA (reference sequence). The CDR3 loop spans 12 amino acids. The V gene end was trimmed by 6 bases and the J gene end by 6 bases; junction bases not matched to a gene: 5. The CDR3 DNA reads TGCAGTGCCATGACAGGGGTTGATACGCAGTATTTT. Its translation: CSAMTGVDTQYF.

This clonotype was counted ten times or more. This rearrangement joins TRBV6-1 to TRBJ1-5, with 10 bases that match TRBD1. With V trimmed by 6 bases and J by 2 bases, 7 bases remained unmatched. The CDR3 totals 16 residues. The germline gives CDR1 MNHNS, CDR2 SASEGT. CDR3 sequence reads: CASRSGQGSGNQPQHF. In DNA, the CDR3 is TGTGCCAGCAGGTCGGGACAGGGGAGCGGCAATCAGCCCCAGCATTTT.

This clonotype was detected many times. This sequence joins TRBV3-1 and TRBJ1-1; D gene ambiguous. Germline V gene lookup returns CDR1 LGHDT and CDR2 YNNKEL (reference sequence). The CDR3 spans 14 residues. Trimming took off 1 base at V and 2 bases at J, with 8 bases between the two ends. DNA for the CDR3: TGTGCCAGCAGCCAAGCGCAGGCCAACACTGAAGCTTTCTTT. Its protein is CASSQAQANTEAFF.

The rearrangement joins TRBV20-1 to TRBJ2-2; TRBD1 matches at 7 bases. CDR1 DFQATT and CDR2 SNEGSKA come from the germline V gene (reference sequence). The CDR3 spans 14 residues. The V segment lost 6 bases and the J segment 5 bases; nucleotides outside the gene matches: 9. The CDR3 region has the DNA TGCAGTGCCCGGGACAGACGACAAACCGGGGAGCTGTTTTTT. It translates to CSARDRRQTGELFF.

This clonotype was counted a few times. V is TRBV7-9 and J is TRBJ1-2; 7 bases agree with TRBD1. V lost 5 bases, J lost 2 bases, and 5 bases stayed unmatched. Germline loops: CDR1 SEHNR, CDR2 FQNEAQ (reference sequence). CDR3 length: 14 residues. The CDR3 DNA is TGTGCCAGCAGCCCAAGGACAGGAAACTATGGCTACACCTTC. Amino acid sequence: CASSPRTGNYGYTF.

The genes are TRBV27 and TRBJ2-7; D may be TRBD2 (6 bases). The CDR3 sequence is 16 residues long. Germline loops: CDR1 MNHEY, CDR2 SMNVEV (reference sequence). Trimming left V 2 bases short and J 5 bases short, with 19 bases between. CDR3 sequence (DNA): TGTGCCAGCAGTTTAATCCTAGAGGAGGGCCCTAACGAGCAGTACTTC. This sequence encodes CASSLILEEGPNEQYF.

This clonotype is labeled as medium-sized (0.01 to 0.1%). This chain uses TRBV12-3 or TRBV12-4 with TRBJ1-4; 7 nucleotides line up with TRBD1. With 7 bases clipped from V and 3 bases from J, the junction kept 8 bases outside the gene matches. CDR3 length: 15 residues. The CDR3, as DNA: TGTGCCAGCACCTTCAGACAGGGACCTAATGAAAAACTGTTTTTT. The encoded protein is CASTFRQGPNEKLFF.

This clonotype has ten or more counts. This chain uses TRBV12-3 or TRBV12-4 with TRBJ1-4; 8 nucleotides agree with TRBD1. CDR3 length: 15 amino acids. Trimming took 6 bases from V and 5 from J; bases not matched to a gene: 8. This CDR3 is CASRGGTGRNEKLFF. The CDR3, as DNA: TGTGCCAGCAGGGGGGGGACAGGAAGAAATGAAAAACTGTTTTTT.

This clonotype came up many times. V is TRBV10-2 and J is TRBJ1-5; D may be TRBD1 (6 bases). Germline V gene lookup returns CDR1 WSHSY and CDR2 SAAADI. This CDR3 has 17 residues. Trimming removed 0 bases from V and 4 bases from J, with 16 bases in between. The CDR3 region has the DNA TGCGCCAGCAGTGAGTCCTCCTACAGGGTTCCAAATCAGCCCCAGCATTTT. This encodes CASSESSYRVPNQPQHF.

The J gene is TRBJ2-7, the V gene TRBV5-1; 11 nucleotides align to TRBD2. CDR3 size: 15 residues. Germline values: CDR1 SGHRS, CDR2 YFSETQ. The trim removed 4 bases at V and 7 bases at J, leaving 10 bases unmatched. CDR3 in DNA: TGCGCCAGCAGCCAAACTAGCGGGAGCTCGGGGGAGCAGTACTTC. As protein: CASSQTSGSSGEQYF.

This clonotype was picked up many times. The chain joins TRBV16 to TRBJ1-6, with TRBD1 matching over 7 bases. The CDR3 length is 14 residues. The germline CDR1 and CDR2 sequences are KGHSY and FQNENV. After removal of 5 bases from V and 6 bases from J, the junction contained 4 bases not matched to a gene. CDR3 sequence reads: CASSADRLNSPLHF. In DNA form, the CDR3 reads TGTGCCAGCAGCGCGGACAGGCTTAATTCACCCCTCCACTTT.

This clonotype was observed a handful of times. V gene TRBV5-1 combines with J gene TRBJ2-1; D uncertain. V lost 0 bases to trimming and J lost 4 bases, with 11 bases between them. The CDR3 loop spans 15 amino acids. The germline V gene has CDR1 SGHRS and CDR2 YFSETQ. CDR3 protein: CASSLGAATYNEQFF. CDR3 coding DNA: TGCGCCAGCAGCTTGGGCGCGGCAACATACAATGAGCAGTTCTTC.

This clonotype was recorded many times. The genes are TRBV20-1 and TRBJ2-1; D remains unclear. The germline V and J ends were trimmed by 1 base and 0 bases, with 10 bases remaining between them. This CDR3 has 15 amino acids. In germline, CDR1 is DFQATT, CDR2 SNEGSKA (reference sequence). In nucleotides, the CDR3 is TGCAGTGCTAGAGTCGGCTCAAGCTCCTACAATGAGCAGTTCTTC. Protein sequence: CSARVGSSSYNEQFF.

The rearrangement links TRBV12-3 or TRBV12-4 to TRBJ2-5; TRBD1 aligns across 7 bases. The CDR3 is made up of 15 amino acids. The trim removed 5 bases at V and 5 bases at J, leaving 11 bases unmatched. The CDR3 DNA is TGTGCCAGCAGTCCATTGACAGGGCACCTTGAGACCCAGTACTTC. Residues: CASSPLTGHLETQYF.

This chain joins TRBV7-2 and TRBJ2-5; 9 positions agree with TRBD1. CDR3 length: 16 residues. Germline assignment: CDR1 SGHTA and CDR2 FQGNSA. J gave up 5 bases and V 3 bases, and 10 bases lay outside the gene matches. CDR3 protein: CASSLGWGTGRETQYF. CDR3 coding DNA: TGTGCCAGCAGCTTGGGGTGGGGGACAGGGAGGGAGACCCAGTACTTC.

The rearrangement links TRBV11-2 to TRBJ1-2; perhaps TRBD1 as D (5 bases). Germline loops: CDR1 SGHAT, CDR2 FQNNGV. V lost 4 bases to trimming and J lost 9 bases, with 36 bases between them. This CDR3 has 20 residues. Here the CDR3 reads CASSYQANYHGSTGSSSYTF. The DNA of the CDR3 is TGTGCCAGCAGCTATCAGGCCAATTATCATGGGTCTACAGGCTCCAGTAGCTACACCTTC.

In this sample, this clonotype turned up many times. The rearrangement uses TRBV3-1 and TRBJ2-7, with 8 bases aligning to TRBD1. The CDR3 has 13 amino acids. V lost 4 bases to trimming and J lost 5 bases; unmatched junction nucleotides: 4. The germline V gene has CDR1 LGHDT and CDR2 YNNKEL (reference sequence). CDR3 protein: CASSRQGSDEQYF. The CDR3 DNA reads TGTGCCAGCAGCCGACAGGGGAGCGACGAGCAGTACTTC.

Remarks on this clonotype: Mismatch with germline at one junction end may stem from a read error. The chain combines TRBV5-1 with TRBJ2-1, with a tentative D call TRBD2 (5 bases). This CDR3 spans 16 amino acids. The germline CDR1 and CDR2 sequences are SGHRS and YFSETQ. The CDR3 here is CASSLAGSGSYNEQLF. The CDR3 region has the DNA TGCGCCAGCAGCTTGGCTGGGAGTGGCTCCTACAATGAGCAGCTCTTC.

The V gene is TRBV3-1, the J gene TRBJ2-2; D is undetermined. The CDR3 spans 13 residues. Germline CDR1 and CDR2: LGHDT and YNNKEL (reference sequence). Trimming cost V 4 bases and J 6 bases, with 9 bases left between them. This chain's CDR3 is CASSRLWAGELFF. For the CDR3, the DNA is TGTGCCAGCAGCCGGCTGTGGGCCGGGGAGCTGTTTTTT.